A single sample is the source of the 13 T cell receptor beta chains below, sequenced in a study of T cells in Graves' hyperthyroidism and ophthalmopathy. Amplification yielded TCR beta CDR3 regions, with RNA transcripts as the source. First-round RT-PCR of the TCR CDR3 relied on the HTBI primer set. From the multiplex PCR reads, TCRdb called clonotypes with MiXCR, one entry per CDR3 protein. The sample holds 640,000 or so distinct CDR3 sequences, approximately 15% seen once. The sequencing sample was made of blood. The receptors were sampled from a woman aged 18-35 years with Graves' ophthalmopathy.

This clonotype was recorded at least ten times. The V call is TRBV7-9, the J call TRBJ1-4; D is ambiguous. The CDR3 consists of 17 residues. From germline, CDR1 is SEHNR and CDR2 FQNEAQ (reference sequence). Trimming pared 4 bases from V and 4 bases from J, leaving 19 bases between. CDR3 DNA sequence: TGTGCCAGCAGCTCGCCCGAAGGAAACCCTCGTAATGAAAAACTGTTTTTT. It is translated as CASSSPEGNPRNEKLFF.

The V and J genes are TRBV4-2 and TRBJ2-2; the D is unclear. Germline CDR1 LGHNA, CDR2 YNFKEQ. This CDR3 has 15 amino acids. Trimming removed 0 bases at V and 8 bases at J, with 13 bases between. For the CDR3, the DNA is TGTGCCAGCAGCCAAGATCGTTACGGCTCGGGGGAGCTGTTTTTT. It specifies CASSQDRYGSGELFF.

This clonotype has ten or more counts. The chain couples TRBV2 to TRBJ2-7; TRBD1 matches at 7 bases. The CDR3 length is 16 residues. CDR1 SNHLY and CDR2 FYNNEI come from the germline V gene. V was clipped by 8 bases and J by 6 bases; unmatched bases: 19. CDR3 in DNA: TGTGCCAGCCCTAGGTCCGGAACAGGGGAAAGTCGCGAGCAGTACTTC. This encodes CASPRSGTGESREQYF.

This chain connects TRBV30 to TRBJ1-6; D perhaps matches TRBD1 (5 bases). The germline V gene has CDR1 GTSNPN and CDR2 SVGIG (reference sequence). Trimming pared 0 bases from V and 6 bases from J, leaving 9 bases between. The CDR3 is 14 residues long. The CDR3 bases are TGTGCCTGGAGTGTGGGGGGGGGTAATTCACCCCTCCACTTT. Translation: CAWSVGGGNSPLHF.

This clonotype came up a few times. This chain links TRBV4-1 with TRBJ2-1; 7 nucleotides line up with TRBD2. The germline V gene has CDR1 MGHRA and CDR2 YSYEKL. The V segment lost 1 base and the J segment 4 bases; nucleotides outside the gene matches: 10. The CDR3 is made up of 17 amino acids. In DNA form, the CDR3 reads TGCGCCAGCAGCCAAGTTCCTGCGGGAGCGAGGTACAATGAGCAGTTCTTC. Protein product: CASSQVPAGARYNEQFF.

The chain combines TRBV27 with TRBJ2-1, with 8 positions matching TRBD1. The germline CDR1 and CDR2 sequences are MNHEY and SMNVEV (reference sequence). The CDR3 sequence is 15 residues long. Losses at the gene ends were 5 bases for V and 7 bases for J; bases not matched to a gene: 10. CDR3 coding DNA: TGTGCCAGCAGTATACAGGGGGATGGTGGGAATGAGCAGTTCTTC. The encoded protein is CASSIQGDGGNEQFF.

The CDR3 nucleotides are TGTGCCACCAGTGACCCCCGGGACAGCCCAGATACGCAGTATTTT. Encoded protein: CATSDPRDSPDTQYF. The V gene is TRBV24-1, the J gene TRBJ2-3; 7 positions match TRBD1. V gave up 4 bases and J gave up 4 bases; unmatched junction bases: 7. The CDR3 totals 15 residues. Per germline, CDR1 KGHDR and CDR2 SFDVKD.

This clonotype was seen only a few times. CDR3 in amino acids: CASSEAPGGGPRYGYTF. DNA of the CDR3: TGTGCCAGCAGTGAAGCCCCCGGGGGGGGCCCCCGCTATGGCTACACCTTC. This chain joins TRBV6-1 and TRBJ1-2; TRBD1 is a possible D gene (6 bases). The CDR3 runs 17 residues. The germline V gene encodes CDR1 MNHNS and CDR2 SASEGT. V lost 0 bases, J lost 4 bases, and 18 bases lay in between.

On this clonotype: A junction boundary mismatches the germline segment, possibly from a read error. The rearrangement joins TRBV6-1 to TRBJ1-5; D gene ambiguous. The CDR3 is 15 amino acids. Germline-derived CDR1 and CDR2 are MNHNS and SASEGT. CDR3 sequence (DNA): TGTGCCAGCGGTGATGGACCCTATAGCAATCAGCTCCAGCATTTT. It yields the protein CASGDGPYSNQLQHF.

This clonotype was counted between two and nine times. This rearrangement joins TRBV6-1 to TRBJ2-7; D not resolved. Trimming shortened V by 2 bases and J by 6 bases, and 11 bases separated the two germline ends. CDR1 MNHNS and CDR2 SASEGT come from the germline V gene. The CDR3 has 13 amino acids. The CDR3 DNA follows: TGTGCCAGCAGTGAATGGCCAGGCGGCGAGCAGTACTTC. It translates to CASSEWPGGEQYF.

There are many counts of this clonotype. The chain is built from TRBV12-3 or TRBV12-4 and TRBJ1-2; D is unclear. This CDR3 has 14 amino acids. Between the trimmed V and J ends, which lost 2 bases and 8 bases, there was a span of 15 bases. CDR3 DNA: TGTGCCAGCAGTTTATTCGTACGCGCTGGCGGCTACACCTTC. Residues: CASSLFVRAGGYTF.

Ten or more counts support this clonotype. V gene TRBV28 combines with J gene TRBJ2-5; 12 nucleotides align to TRBD1. Germline trimming cut 3 bases from V and 3 bases from J; bases unmatched to any gene: 5. The CDR3 has 16 residues. Germline V CDR1 and CDR2: MDHEN, SYDVKM. The CDR3 region is CASSLGQGAVEETQYF. CDR3 in DNA: TGTGCCAGCAGTTTGGGACAGGGGGCAGTAGAAGAGACCCAGTACTTC.

This clonotype was observed a handful of times. V and J are TRBV12-3 or TRBV12-4 and TRBJ2-7, with TRBD1 as a possible D gene (6 bases). CDR3 length: 12 residues. The V end lost 6 bases, the J end lost 3 bases, and 9 bases lay between the germline ends. The CDR3 reads CASSYRVYEQYF. The CDR3 bases are TGTGCCAGCAGCTACAGGGTCTACGAGCAGTACTTC.